This TCR beta chain was obtained from a study of shared clonotypes between healthy human individuals. Across the study: A few men and a couple of women, aged 18 to 49, were donors.

The CDR3 runs to 16 residues. The germline gives CDR1 SGHAT, CDR2 FQNNGV. V lost 0 bases and J lost 5, with 16 bases in between. Method: immunoSEQ multiplex PCR; TCRdb's copy keeps in-frame clones and lacks some. The table records 2 million to 2.5 million clones, about 93% of them present only once. The naive CD8 fraction comprised CD45RO-negative cells positively selected for CCR7 and excluded terminally differentiated effector memory CD45RA+ cells. A word on this clone: Its antigen is as yet unknown.

The study, taken as a whole, reports: Sampling used blood alone; tissue repertoires probably differ. Naive subsets, compared against memory subsets, generally had larger estimated richness values. All-four-donor shared clonotypes had higher generation probabilities than non-shared clonotypes did.

Sequencing input: naive CD8+ T cells from PBMCs. V gene TRBV11-2 combines with J gene TRBJ2-5, with a weak D call TRBD1 (6 bases). The sequence was collected from a man between 18 and 35 years old in good health. Some clones in this sample may be carry-over from other donors' samples. CDR3 region: CASSLELIGGAETQYF. Written as DNA, the CDR3 is TGTGCCAGCAGCTTAGAGTTGATTGGGGGCGCGGAGACCCAGTACTTC.